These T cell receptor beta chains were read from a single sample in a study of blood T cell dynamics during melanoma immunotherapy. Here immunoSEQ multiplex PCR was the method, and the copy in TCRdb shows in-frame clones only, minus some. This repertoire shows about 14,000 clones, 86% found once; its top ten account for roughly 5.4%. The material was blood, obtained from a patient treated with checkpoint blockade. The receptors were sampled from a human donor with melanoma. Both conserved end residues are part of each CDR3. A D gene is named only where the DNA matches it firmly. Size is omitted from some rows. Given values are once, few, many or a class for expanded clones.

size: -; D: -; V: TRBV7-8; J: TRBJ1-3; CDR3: CASSASAMNQNRNTIYF; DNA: TGTGCCAGCAGCGCTAGCGCGATGAACCAGAACAGAAACACCATATATTTT
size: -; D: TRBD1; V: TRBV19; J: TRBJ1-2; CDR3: CASRAGTGGPGYTF; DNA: TGTGCCAGTAGGGCCGGGACAGGGGGCCCTGGCTACACCTTC
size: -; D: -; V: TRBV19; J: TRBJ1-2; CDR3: CASSIRRSRGYTF; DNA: TGTGCCAGTAGTATTAGGAGGTCGAGGGGCTACACCTTC
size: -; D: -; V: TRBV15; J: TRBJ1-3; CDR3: CATSRDHNTIYF; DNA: TGTGCCACCAGCAGAGATCATAACACCATATATTTT
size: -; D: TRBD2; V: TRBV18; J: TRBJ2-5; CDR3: CASSPLAGVQETQYF; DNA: TGTGCCAGCTCACCCTTAGCGGGAGTGCAAGAGACCCAGTACTTC
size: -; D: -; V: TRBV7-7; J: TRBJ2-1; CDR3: CASSPGRMVRQNEQFF; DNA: TGTGCTAGCAGCCCCGGCCGTATGGTAAGGCAGAATGAGCAGTTCTTC
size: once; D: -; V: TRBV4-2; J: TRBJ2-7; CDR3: CASSQQATSGAYEQYF; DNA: TGTGCCAGCAGCCAACAGGCTACCTCAGGAGCTTACGAGCAGTACTTC
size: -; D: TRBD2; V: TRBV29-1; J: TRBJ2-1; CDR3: CSVKAGRDFGQFF; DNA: TGCAGCGTCAAAGCGGGGCGAGACTTTGGGCAGTTCTTC
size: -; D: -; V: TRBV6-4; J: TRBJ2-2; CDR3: CASSYYESGELFF; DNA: TGTGCCAGCAGTTATTACGAATCAGGGGAGCTGTTTTTT
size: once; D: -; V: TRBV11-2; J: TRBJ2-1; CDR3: CASSLSGGLNEQFF; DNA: TGTGCCAGCAGCTTGTCAGGGGGGCTCAATGAGCAGTTCTTC
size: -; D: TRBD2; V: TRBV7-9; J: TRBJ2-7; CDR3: CASSLVGLAGVGEQYF; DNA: TGTGCCAGCAGCTTAGTTGGGCTAGCGGGAGTTGGCGAGCAGTACTTC
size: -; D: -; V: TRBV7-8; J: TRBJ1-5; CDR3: CASSLIVGGLNQPQHF; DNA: TGTGCCAGCAGCTTAATAGTCGGGGGATTAAATCAGCCCCAGCATTTT
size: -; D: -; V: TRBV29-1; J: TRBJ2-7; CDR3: CSVLSGAAEQYF; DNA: TGCAGCGTCCTGAGTGGCGCCGCCGAGCAGTACTTC
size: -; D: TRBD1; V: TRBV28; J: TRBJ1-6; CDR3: CASLLQGEGNSPLHF; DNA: TGTGCCAGCCTTTTACAGGGGGAGGGTAATTCACCCCTCCACTTT
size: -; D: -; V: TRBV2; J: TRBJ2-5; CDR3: CASSDDPVGTQYF; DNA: TGTGCCAGCAGTGACGACCCGGTTGGGACCCAGTACTTC
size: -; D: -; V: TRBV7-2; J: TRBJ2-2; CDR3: CASSLRRANTGELFF; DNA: TGTGCCAGCAGCTTACGACGTGCGAACACCGGGGAGCTGTTTTTT
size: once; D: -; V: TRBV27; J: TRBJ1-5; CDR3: CASSRISNQPQHF; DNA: TGTGCCAGCAGTCGCATTAGCAATCAGCCCCAGCATTTT
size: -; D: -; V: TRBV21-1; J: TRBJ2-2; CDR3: CASSKSLAGGISSNTGELFF; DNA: TGTGCCAGCAGCAAATCACTAGCGGGAGGAATTAGTTCGAACACCGGGGAGCTGTTTTTT
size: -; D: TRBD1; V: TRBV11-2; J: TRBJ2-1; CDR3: CASSLGQGDSNEQFF; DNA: TGTGCCAGCAGCTTAGGACAGGGGGATTCAAATGAGCAGTTCTTC
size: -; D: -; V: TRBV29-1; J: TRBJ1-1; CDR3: CSGGALRNTEAFF; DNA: TGCAGCGGTGGGGCCCTTAGGAACACTGAAGCTTTCTTT
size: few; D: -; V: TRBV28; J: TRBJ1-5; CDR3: CASSEAYNGPSDQPQHF; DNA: TGTGCCAGCAGTGAAGCCTACAACGGACCGAGCGATCAGCCCCAGCATTTT
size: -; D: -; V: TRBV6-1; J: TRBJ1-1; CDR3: CASSPGKRVTEAFF; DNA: TGTGCCAGCAGTCCGGGCAAAAGGGTGACTGAAGCTTTCTTT
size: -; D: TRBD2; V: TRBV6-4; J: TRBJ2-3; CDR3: CASSDGGDPDTQYF; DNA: TGTGCCAGCAGTGACGGGGGGGACCCAGATACGCAGTATTTT
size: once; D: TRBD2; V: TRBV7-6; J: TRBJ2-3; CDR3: CASSGRVAGGTDTQYF; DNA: TGTGCCAGCAGCGGACGGGTGGCGGGGGGCACAGATACGCAGTATTTT
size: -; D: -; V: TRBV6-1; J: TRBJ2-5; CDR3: CASSEWGGEDTQYF; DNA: TGTGCCAGCAGTGAATGGGGTGGGGAGGACACCCAGTACTTC
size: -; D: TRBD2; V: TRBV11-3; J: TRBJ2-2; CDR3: CASSLDRLAGRSTGELFF; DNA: TGTGCCAGCAGCTTAGATCGTCTAGCGGGTCGTAGTACCGGGGAGCTGTTTTTT
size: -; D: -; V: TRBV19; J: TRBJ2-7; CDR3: CASSIETGYEQYF; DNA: TGTGCCAGTAGTATAGAGACAGGCTATGAGCAGTACTTC
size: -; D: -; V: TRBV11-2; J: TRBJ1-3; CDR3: CASSPGSSGNTIYF; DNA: TGTGCCAGCAGCCCAGGGAGCTCTGGAAACACCATATATTTT
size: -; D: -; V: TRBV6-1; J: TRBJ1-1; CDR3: CASSPRVEAFF; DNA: TGTGCCAGCAGTCCCAGGGTTGAAGCTTTCTTT
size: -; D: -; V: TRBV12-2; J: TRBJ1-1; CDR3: CASRWGQGQMNTEAFF; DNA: TGTGCAAGTCGCTGGGGACAGGGGCAAATGAACACTGAAGCTTTCTTT
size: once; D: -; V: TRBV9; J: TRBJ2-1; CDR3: CASSVRPGGPTPIYNEQFF; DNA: TGTGCCAGCAGCGTAAGACCCGGGGGACCAACTCCGATTTACAATGAGCAGTTCTTC
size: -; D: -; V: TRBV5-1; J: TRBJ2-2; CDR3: CASSLVGKGTGELFF; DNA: TGCGCCAGCAGCTTGGTAGGGAAAGGCACCGGGGAGCTGTTTTTT